This TCR beta chain was obtained from a study of T-cell reconstitution after alpha-beta-depleted transplantation in children. Many counts were recorded for this clonotype. Trimming took off 3 bases at V and 3 bases at J, with 5 bases between the two ends. The CDR3 has 12 amino acids. Germline values: CDR1 KGHSH, CDR2 LQKENI. As it was prepared, the TCRbeta library received unique molecular identifiers. One entry per CDR3 protein, called by TCRdb with MiXCR from the PCR reads. The data contain 400,000 to 500,000 distinct CDR3 sequences, approximately 10% of them seen just once; the ten biggest clones take up roughly 5.1%.

V and J are TRBV18 and TRBJ2-5, with D unresolved. The sequence derives from a human donor who donated a stem cell graft to a child with acute myeloid leukemia. The sequencing used PBMCs from the stem cell graft donor, collected from the stem cell graft. CDR3 nucleotides: TGTGCCAGCTCACCGGGGAAAGAGACCCAGTACTTC. It yields the protein CASSPGKETQYF.